Below, one TCR beta chain is given with its context. Its antigen is still unknown. CDR3 size: 13 residues. The data were obtained in a study of beta chain features in type 1 diabetes. Study-level information: Age and gender were similar between patients and healthy donors, as were cell yields. Study findings and constraints: Type 1 diabetes patients had TCRB CDR3s that were shorter (moderately but significantly so) in all four CD4+ subsets. Cells with high TCR expression could be over-represented by cDNA sequencing.

All of the isolated RNA was reverse transcribed, so expressed TCRB transcripts were sequenced. TCRdb's copy holds only in-frame clones and misses some; the assay was immunoSEQ multiplex PCR. The sample lists under 300,000 clones; approximately 15% were seen once. The sequenced material came from naive CD4+ T cells from blood. This chain connects TRBV21-1 to TRBJ2-3; TRBD2 is the table's D call, not checked against the DNA. TRBV21-1 is tagged as a pseudogene. This receptor was obtained from a man between 25 and 39 years old with type 1 diabetes. The CDR3 coding sequence is TGTGCCAGCACCTTAGACTGTTGCTATACGCAGTATTTT. It encodes CASTLDCCYTQYF.